These 21 T cell receptor beta chains came from one sample sequenced in a study of T cell responses to AZD1222 COVID-19 vaccine (dated by TCRdb to the early 2020s). The time point label, as the study defines it: about 28 days (+/-7) after the second vaccine dose. The library was made by the immunoSEQ multiplex PCR assay. TCRdb holds this immuneACCESS table with in-frame rearrangements only. Some clones are missing; in checked studies, unresolved V genes explain under half, and the rest has no known cause. In all, the sample holds roughly 150,000 clones, and over 80% of those were seen once. Roughly 9.1% of the sample lies in the top ten. The material was peripheral blood, obtained 28 days after the second AZD1222 dose. These receptors were obtained from an adult who received the AZD1222 COVID-19 vaccine.

The CDR3 DNA follows: TGTGCCAGCAGTTACTCTACAGGGGCTGGAAACACCATATATTTT. Amino acid sequence: CASSYSTGAGNTIYF. The chain combines TRBV6-5 with TRBJ1-3; TRBD1 matches 7 bases. The ends lost 0 bases at V and 2 bases at J; junction bases unmatched: 1. In germline, CDR1 is MNHEY, CDR2 SVGAGI. There are 15 residues in the CDR3.

This clone appeared once. This rearrangement joins TRBV30 to TRBJ1-6; possible D gene TRBD1, 5 bases. V lost 7 bases and J 5 bases, leaving 15 bases between the germline ends. The CDR3 sequence is 14 residues long. The germline V gene encodes CDR1 GTSNPN and CDR2 SVGIG (reference sequence). The DNA for the CDR3 is TGTGCCTACCGACCCGGGGACCATAATTCACCCCTCCACTTT. Its translation: CAYRPGDHNSPLHF. The full variable domain, its missing parts supplied by reference TRBV30 and TRBJ1-6, is SQTIHQWPATLVQPVGSPLSLECTVEGTSNPNLYWYRQAAGRGLQLLFYSVGIGQISSEVPQNLSASRPQDRQFILSSKKLLLSDSGFYLCAYRPGDHNSPLHFGNGTRLTVT.

The chain has TRBV10-2 and TRBJ2-3; D uncertain. Between the trimmed V and J ends, which lost 5 bases and 1 base, there was a span of 7 bases. Germline V lookup: CDR1 WSHSY, CDR2 SAAADI. There are 13 residues in the CDR3. CDR3 in amino acids: CASSPRGTDTQYF. CDR3 nucleotides: TGCGCCAGCAGTCCCCGGGGCACAGATACGCAGTATTTT.

The chain carries TRBV2 and TRBJ2-7; TRBD1 or TRBD2 may be the D gene (5 bases each). With 8 bases removed from V and 0 bases from J, the gap between germline ends came to 14 bases. This CDR3 contains 14 residues. Germline V gives CDR1 SNHLY, CDR2 FYNNEI. The CDR3 nucleotides are TGTGCCAGCGAGAGTGCAGGGAGCTCCTACGAGCAGTACTTC. It specifies CASESAGSSYEQYF.

This rearrangement joins TRBV7-2 to TRBJ1-3; 7 bases map to TRBD1. Germline values: CDR1 SGHTA, CDR2 FQGNSA. The CDR3 spans 16 residues. V lost 5 bases to trimming and J lost 4 bases; unmatched junction nucleotides: 11. CDR3 DNA: TGTGCCAGCAGCCCCGAGCAGGGGGTGGCCGGAAACACCATATATTTT. Protein: CASSPEQGVAGNTIYF.

This chain uses TRBV27 with TRBJ1-1; D not resolved. The CDR3 length is 13 residues. Trimming left V 6 bases short and J 0 bases short, with 8 bases between. Germline V gene lookup returns CDR1 MNHEY and CDR2 SMNVEV (reference sequence). The CDR3 DNA reads TGTGCCAGCAGCCCCCAAATGAACACTGAAGCTTTCTTT. This gives the protein CASSPQMNTEAFF.

The V call is TRBV2, the J call TRBJ2-6; D not resolved. Germline CDR1 reads SNHLY; CDR2 reads FYNNEI. The germline V and J ends were trimmed by 4 bases and 0 bases, with 4 bases remaining between them. The CDR3 totals 14 residues. The CDR3 region has the DNA TGTGCCAGCAGTGGAAGCTCTGGGGCCAACGTCCTGACTTTC. Translating it yields CASSGSSGANVLTF.

CDR3 in DNA: TGTGCCAGCAGCATAAAGACAGGGGCCTACAATGAGCAGTTCTTC. Residues: CASSIKTGAYNEQFF. The rearrangement uses TRBV9 and TRBJ2-1; TRBD1 aligns across 8 bases. The CDR3 totals 15 residues. Losses at the gene ends were 4 bases for V and 2 bases for J; bases not matched to a gene: 5. Looked up from germline, CDR1 is SGDLS and CDR2 is YYNGEE.

The CDR3 region is CASSPTRQSAYEQYF. Here the CDR3 DNA reads TGTGCCAGCAGTCCCACCCGACAGTCCGCCTACGAGCAGTACTTC. The V and J genes are TRBV11-2 and TRBJ2-7, with D perhaps TRBD1 (5 bases). The germline CDR1 and CDR2 sequences are SGHAT and FQNNGV. This CDR3 is built from 15 residues. V was pared by 6 bases and J by 2 bases, with 17 bases between.

The chain's CDR3 is CASSVAPESGGYTF. CDR3 DNA: TGTGCCAGCAGCGTAGCCCCCGAAAGCGGAGGCTACACCTTC. The chain has TRBV9 and TRBJ1-2; no definite D call. V lost 0 bases and J 8 bases, leaving 14 bases between the germline ends. This CDR3 region has 14 residues. Germline lookup yields CDR1 SGDLS and CDR2 YYNGEE.

This chain joins TRBV18 and TRBJ2-1; no clear D. CDR3 size: 12 residues. V lost 6 bases and J 7 bases, leaving 10 bases between the germline ends. Germline lookup yields CDR1 KGHSH and CDR2 LQKENI. The CDR3, as DNA: TGTGCCAGCTCGGCCGGGTCAAATGAGCAGTTCTTC. It encodes CASSAGSNEQFF.

The chain joins TRBV20-1 to TRBJ1-1; D uncertain. This CDR3 region has 11 residues. CDR1 is DFQATT, CDR2 SNEGSKA, per germline (reference sequence). Trimming stripped 6 bases from V and 9 bases from J, with 14 bases between. CDR3 amino acids: CSAVWENKAFF. CDR3 nucleotide sequence: TGCAGTGCAGTATGGGAAAACAAAGCTTTCTTT.

V gene TRBV7-3 combines with J gene TRBJ2-2; 9 bases are shared with TRBD2. CDR3 length: 18 amino acids. Trimming cost V 4 bases and J 2 bases; bases outside gene matches: 11. Germline lookup yields CDR1 SGHTA and CDR2 FQGTGA. The CDR3 region has the DNA TGTGCCAGCAGCTCAATTCTTGCGGGAGGGCCTAACACCGGGGAGCTGTTTTTT. This translates into CASSSILAGGPNTGELFF.

V and J are TRBV7-2 and TRBJ2-3; D gene unclear. The CDR3 covers 13 residues. Trimming took off 1 base at V and 6 bases at J, with 8 bases between the two ends. CDR1 SGHTA and CDR2 FQGNSA come from the germline V gene. DNA for the CDR3: TGTGCCAGCAGCTTAGATGGGCGGGATACGCAGTATTTT. This codes for CASSLDGRDTQYF.

This rearrangement joins TRBV11-2 to TRBJ2-7; 9 nucleotides align to TRBD2. With V trimmed by 2 bases and J by 3 bases, 17 bases remained unmatched. The length of the CDR3 is 19 residues. Germline V gene data show CDR1 as SGHAT and CDR2 as FQNNGV. The CDR3 DNA follows: TGTGCCAGCAGCTTACCCCCACGGTGGGGTGCGGGAGGGCGCTACGAGCAGTACTTC. Encoded protein: CASSLPPRWGAGGRYEQYF.

The chain joins TRBV29-1 to TRBJ1-4, with D hard to call. Germline-derived CDR1 and CDR2 are SQVTM and ANQGSEA. The CDR3 consists of 10 residues. The V and J ends lost 7 bases and 7 bases respectively, with 7 bases between them. The CDR3 nucleotides are TGCAGCGCCCGGGGTGAAAAACTGTTTTTT. It encodes CSARGEKLFF. Drawing the rest from reference TRBV29-1 and TRBJ1-4, the complete variable domain is SAVISQKPSRDICQRGTSLTIQCQVDSQVTMMFWYRQQPGQSLTLIATANQGSEATYESGFVIDKFPISRPNLTFSTLTVSNMSPEDSSIYLCSARGEKLFFGSGTQLSVL.

This clone was counted a single time. This rearrangement joins TRBV5-1 to TRBJ1-1; D is undetermined. The CDR3 runs to 12 residues. Trimming took 4 bases from V and 1 from J, leaving 5 bases between them. Germline CDR1 SGHRS, CDR2 YFSETQ. The CDR3 spells CASSQGNTEAFF. Here the CDR3 DNA reads TGCGCCAGCAGCCAAGGGAACACTGAAGCTTTCTTT.

About this clone: Other DNA sequences in the same sample also yield this CDR3. The chain joins TRBV28 to TRBJ1-1; no clear D gene. Trimming stripped 3 bases from V and 0 bases from J, with 8 bases between. This CDR3 contains 14 residues. Germline CDR1 is MDHEN and CDR2 is SYDVKM. The CDR3 DNA follows: TGTGCCAGCAGTTTTGCGGGGATGAACACTGAAGCTTTCTTT. Translation gives CASSFAGMNTEAFF.

The chain recombines TRBV30 with TRBJ1-4; D unclear. The CDR3 runs 12 residues. Germline values: CDR1 GTSNPN, CDR2 SVGIG (reference sequence). Between the trimmed V and J ends, which lost 2 bases and 5 bases, there was a span of 6 bases. The CDR3 DNA reads TGTGCCTGGAGTCCCTCCAATGAAAAACTGTTTTTT. It is translated as CAWSPSNEKLFF.

V gene TRBV6-5 combines with J gene TRBJ2-1, with no clear D. Germline V lookup: CDR1 MNHEY, CDR2 SVGAGI. This CDR3 spans 15 amino acids. Trimming left V 8 bases short and J 10 bases short, with 24 bases between. The CDR3 is CASRPRWERPSEQFF. In DNA form, the CDR3 reads TGTGCCAGCCGCCCCCGGTGGGAAAGGCCATCCGAGCAGTTCTTC.

This chain connects TRBV9 to TRBJ1-3; 10 nucleotides match TRBD1. This CDR3 is built from 16 residues. Germline-derived CDR1 and CDR2 are SGDLS and YYNGEE. Trimming cost V 0 bases and J 2 bases; bases outside gene matches: 2. The CDR3: CASSVAGTGAGNTIYF. For the CDR3, the DNA is TGTGCCAGCAGCGTAGCGGGGACAGGGGCTGGAAACACCATATATTTT.